Listed below are T cell receptor beta chains from one sample, sequenced in a study of T cell responses to AZD1222 COVID-19 vaccine. Sequencing used immunoSEQ multiplex PCR; TCRdb keeps in-frame clones, though not all of them. The sample gives just over 70,000 clones, 85% of which show up once; over 20% is in the top ten. The specimen was peripheral blood, collected on day 0 of AZD1222 vaccination. These receptors were collected from an adult in good health. Each CDR3 is given with its conserved first and last residue. A D gene is named only where the DNA matches it firmly. A clone size is listed for some rows: how often the clone was seen (once, few, many), or a class if it is expanded.

V gene	D gene	J gene	clone size	CDR3 DNA	CDR3 protein
TRBV6-1	.	TRBJ2-7	once	TGTGCCAGCAGGACCACTAGCAGCGAGCAGTACTTC	CASRTTSSEQYF
TRBV12-5	.	TRBJ2-7	.	TGTGCTACCCGAGGGGAGCAGTACTTC	CATRGEQYF
TRBV4-1	.	TRBJ1-5	.	TGCGCCAGCAGCCATACGGGAGTGAGCAATCAGCCCCAGCATTTT	CASSHTGVSNQPQHF
TRBV25-1	TRBD1	TRBJ2-5	.	TGTGCCACCTCAACAGGGGTCGAGACCCAGTACTTC	CATSTGVETQYF
TRBV30	TRBD1	TRBJ2-5	.	TGTGCCTGGAGCGGGACAGGGACTCCCCAGTACTTC	CAWSGTGTPQYF
TRBV5-5	.	TRBJ2-2	.	TGTGCCAGCAGCCCGGGCCTTAACACCGGGGAGCTGTTTTTT	CASSPGLNTGELFF
TRBV28	.	TRBJ1-5	.	TGTGCCAGCCTCGTGGCGGGTCAGCCCCAGCATTTT	CASLVAGQPQHF
TRBV6-5	TRBD1	TRBJ1-2	.	TGTGCCAGCAAATCCGGGACAGGGGGCGGTGGCTACACCTTC	CASKSGTGGGGYTF
TRBV6-5	.	TRBJ2-7	.	TGTGCCAGCAGTTACTTCGGGGGACACGAGCAGTACTTC	CASSYFGGHEQYF
TRBV30	.	TRBJ1-2	.	TGTGCCTGGAGTGGACAGTTACTCTATGGCTACACCTTC	CAWSGQLLYGYTF
TRBV12-3/TRBV12-4	TRBD1	TRBJ1-2	.	TGTGCCAGCAGCGGGACAGAGAGTTATGGCTACACCTTC	CASSGTESYGYTF
TRBV15	.	TRBJ1-5	.	TGTGCCACCAGCAGAGCCTTCACAGGGAAGTATAGCAATCAGCCCCAGCATTTT	CATSRAFTGKYSNQPQHF
TRBV19	.	TRBJ2-3	few	TGTGCCAGTAATCAGGGACGCACAGATACGCAGTATTTT	CASNQGRTDTQYF
TRBV19	TRBD1	TRBJ1-2	.	TGTGCCAGTAGTATAGATCCCCGACAGGGGGCTTATTATGGCTACACCTTC	CASSIDPRQGAYYGYTF
TRBV4-2	TRBD1	TRBJ1-4	.	TGTGCCAGCAGCCGGCAGGGACAGGGAGACGAAAAACTGTTTTTT	CASSRQGQGDEKLFF
TRBV18	TRBD1	TRBJ1-2	.	TGTGCCAGCTCCGATTACCGGGACAGGGCGGATGGCTACACCTTC	CASSDYRDRADGYTF
TRBV10-1	.	TRBJ2-3	few	TGCGCCAGCAGTCCCGGGATCGCAGTTACCACAGATACGCAGTATTTT	CASSPGIAVTTDTQYF
TRBV7-9	.	TRBJ1-1	once	TGTGCCAGCAGCTCGATGGGGGCCGGCACTGAAGCTTTCTTT	CASSSMGAGTEAFF
TRBV6-5	.	TRBJ1-2	.	TGTGCCAGCACCCAAAGGGCTAACTATGGCTACACCTTC	CASTQRANYGYTF
TRBV27	.	TRBJ2-7	.	TGTGCCAGCAGTTTCAGAGCAACTCAAGCCCACTACGAGCAGTACTTC	CASSFRATQAHYEQYF
TRBV12-5	TRBD2	TRBJ2-3	.	TGTGCTAGTGGTTTGCCCCGGACTAGCGGGAGGTCCCAAATCACAGATACGCAGTATTTT	CASGLPRTSGRSQITDTQYF
TRBV11-2	.	TRBJ1-1	.	TGTGCCAGCAGCTTCCCGGGAAGGGGTTATAGCACTGAAGCTTTCTTT	CASSFPGRGYSTEAFF
TRBV19	.	TRBJ1-3	.	TGTGCCAGTAGTTCGTCCATCTCTGGAAACACCATATATTTT	CASSSSISGNTIYF
TRBV11-2	.	TRBJ2-7	.	TGTGCCAGCAGCTTAGTAGGGCCCTACGAGCAGTACTTC	CASSLVGPYEQYF
TRBV11-2	TRBD1	TRBJ2-7	.	TGTGCCAGCAGCTTCCAACAGGGGGCCTACGAGCAGTACTTC	CASSFQQGAYEQYF
TRBV7-9	.	TRBJ1-6	.	TGTGCCAGCAGCTTAGCGACCGGTTATTCACCCCTCCACTTT	CASSLATGYSPLHF
TRBV7-6	.	TRBJ2-2	once	TGTGCCAGCAGCTCCTTACAGGGGAACACCGGGGAGCTGTTTTTT	CASSSLQGNTGELFF
TRBV4-1	.	TRBJ2-6	.	TGCGCCAGCAGCCAAACCCAGGGGACCTCTGGGGCCAACGTCCTGACTTTC	CASSQTQGTSGANVLTF
TRBV4-1	TRBD1	TRBJ1-3	.	TGCGCCAGCAGCCTGGAACAGGGGGTTTACTCTGGAAACACCATATATTTT	CASSLEQGVYSGNTIYF
TRBV9	.	TRBJ1-1	.	TGTGCCAGCAGCGTAGGCGGGGTGAGACAAGCTTTCTTT	CASSVGGVRQAFF
TRBV4-1	.	TRBJ1-2	.	TGCGCCAGCAGCACATATACCGGGGGGCGAGGCTATGGCTACACCTTC	CASSTYTGGRGYGYTF